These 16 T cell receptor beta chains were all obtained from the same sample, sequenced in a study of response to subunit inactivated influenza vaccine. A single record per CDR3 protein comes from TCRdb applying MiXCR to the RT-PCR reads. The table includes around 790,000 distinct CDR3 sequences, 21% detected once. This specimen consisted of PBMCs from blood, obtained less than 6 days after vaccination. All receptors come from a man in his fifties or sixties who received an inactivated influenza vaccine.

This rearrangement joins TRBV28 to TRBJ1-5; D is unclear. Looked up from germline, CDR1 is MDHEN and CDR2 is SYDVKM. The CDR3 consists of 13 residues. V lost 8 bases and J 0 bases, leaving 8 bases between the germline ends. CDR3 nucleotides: TGTGCCAGCCTTATTCATAGCAATCAGCCCCAGCATTTT. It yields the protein CASLIHSNQPQHF.

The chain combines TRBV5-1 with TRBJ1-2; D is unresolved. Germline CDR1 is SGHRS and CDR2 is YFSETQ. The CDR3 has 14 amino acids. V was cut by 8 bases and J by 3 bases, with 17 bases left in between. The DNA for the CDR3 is TGCGCCAGTAGACGAAACTTAGGAGACTATGGCTACACCTTC. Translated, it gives CASRRNLGDYGYTF.

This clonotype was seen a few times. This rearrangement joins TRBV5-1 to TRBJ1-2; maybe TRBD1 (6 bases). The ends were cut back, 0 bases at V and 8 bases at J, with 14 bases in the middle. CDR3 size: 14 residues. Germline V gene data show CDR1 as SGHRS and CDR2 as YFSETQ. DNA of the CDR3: TGCGCCAGCAGCTTGGAAGGCAGGGGACGAGGCTACACCTTC. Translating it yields CASSLEGRGRGYTF.

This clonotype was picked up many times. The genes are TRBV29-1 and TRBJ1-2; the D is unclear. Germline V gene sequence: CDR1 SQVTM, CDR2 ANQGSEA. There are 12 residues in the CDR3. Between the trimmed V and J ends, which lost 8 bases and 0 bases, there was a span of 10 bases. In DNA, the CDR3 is TGCAGCATCACGGGATCTAACTATGGCTACACCTTC. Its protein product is CSITGSNYGYTF.

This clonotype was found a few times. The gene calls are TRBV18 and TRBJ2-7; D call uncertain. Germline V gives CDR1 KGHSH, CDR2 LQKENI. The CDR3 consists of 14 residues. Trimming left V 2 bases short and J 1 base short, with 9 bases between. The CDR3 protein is CASSPYWGSYEQYF. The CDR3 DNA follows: TGTGCCAGCTCACCATACTGGGGATCCTACGAGCAGTACTTC.

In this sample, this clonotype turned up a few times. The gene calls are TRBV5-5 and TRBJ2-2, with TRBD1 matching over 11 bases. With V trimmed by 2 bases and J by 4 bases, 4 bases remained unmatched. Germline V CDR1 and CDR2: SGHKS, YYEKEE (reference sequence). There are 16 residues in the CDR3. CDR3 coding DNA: TGTGCCAGCAGCTTCGGACAGGGGGCGTCCACCGGGGAGCTGTTTTTT. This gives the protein CASSFGQGASTGELFF. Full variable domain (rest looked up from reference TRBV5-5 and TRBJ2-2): DAGVTQSPTHLIKTRGQQVTLRCSPISGHKSVSWYQQVLGQGPQFIFQYYEKEERGRGNFPDRFSARQFPNYSSELNVNALLLGDSALYLCASSFGQGASTGELFFGEGSRLTVL.

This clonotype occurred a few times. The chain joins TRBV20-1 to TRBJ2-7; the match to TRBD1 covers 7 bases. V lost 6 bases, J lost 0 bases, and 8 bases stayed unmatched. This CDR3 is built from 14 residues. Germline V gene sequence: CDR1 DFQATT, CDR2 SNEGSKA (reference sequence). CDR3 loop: CSAGGTESSYEQYF. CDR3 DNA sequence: TGCAGTGCCGGTGGGACAGAGAGCTCCTACGAGCAGTACTTC.

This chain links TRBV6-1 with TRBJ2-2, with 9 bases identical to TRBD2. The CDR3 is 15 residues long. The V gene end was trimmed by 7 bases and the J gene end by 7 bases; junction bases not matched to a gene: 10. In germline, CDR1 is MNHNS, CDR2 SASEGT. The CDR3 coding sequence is TGTGCCAGCAACACGTATAGCGGGAGTGGCGGGGAGCTGTTTTTT. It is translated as CASNTYSGSGGELFF.

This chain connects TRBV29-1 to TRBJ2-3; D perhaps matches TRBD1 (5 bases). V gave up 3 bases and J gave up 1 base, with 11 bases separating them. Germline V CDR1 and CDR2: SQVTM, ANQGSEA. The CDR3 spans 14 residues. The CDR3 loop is CSVDRGTGTDTQYF. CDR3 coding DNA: TGCAGCGTTGATAGGGGAACGGGCACAGATACGCAGTATTTT.

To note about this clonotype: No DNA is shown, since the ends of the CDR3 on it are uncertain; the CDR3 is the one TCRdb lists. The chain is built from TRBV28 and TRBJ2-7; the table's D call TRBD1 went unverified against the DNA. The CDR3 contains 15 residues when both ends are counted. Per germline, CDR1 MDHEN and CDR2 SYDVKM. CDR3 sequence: CASSFGQGAPLTRYF.

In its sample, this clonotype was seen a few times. The CDR3 here is CASSLNYHNEQFF. CDR3 sequence (DNA): TGTGCCAGCAGCTTAAACTACCACAATGAGCAGTTCTTC. The V call is TRBV7-9, the J call TRBJ2-1; no firm D call. Germline V gene lookup returns CDR1 SEHNR and CDR2 FQNEAQ (reference sequence). CDR3 length equals 13 residues. Trimming removed 2 bases from V and 5 bases from J, with 7 bases in between.

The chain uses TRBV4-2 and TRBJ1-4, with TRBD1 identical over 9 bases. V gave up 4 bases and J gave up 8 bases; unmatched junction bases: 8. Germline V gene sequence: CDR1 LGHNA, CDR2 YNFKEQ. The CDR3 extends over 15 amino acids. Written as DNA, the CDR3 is TGTGCCAGCAGCCCCGACAGGGGGTGGGGAGAAAAACTGTTTTTT. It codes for CASSPDRGWGEKLFF.

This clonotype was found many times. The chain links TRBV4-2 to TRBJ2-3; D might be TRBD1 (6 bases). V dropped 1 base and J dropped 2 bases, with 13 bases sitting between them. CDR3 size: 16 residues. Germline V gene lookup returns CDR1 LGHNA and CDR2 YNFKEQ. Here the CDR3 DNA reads TGTGCCAGCAGCCAAGTCGTCGGGACAAACACAGATACGCAGTATTTT. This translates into CASSQVVGTNTDTQYF.

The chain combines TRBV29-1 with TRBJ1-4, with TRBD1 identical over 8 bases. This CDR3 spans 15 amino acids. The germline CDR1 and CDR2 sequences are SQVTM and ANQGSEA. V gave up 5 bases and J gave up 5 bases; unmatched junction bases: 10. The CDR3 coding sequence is TGCAGCGTTCTACCTACGGGACAGGTGAATGAAAAACTGTTTTTT. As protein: CSVLPTGQVNEKLFF.

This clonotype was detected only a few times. The CDR3: CASSLPGLARINNEQFF. CDR3 coding DNA: TGTGCCAGCAGCTTACCTGGACTAGCTCGAATCAACAATGAGCAGTTCTTC. The chain combines TRBV11-2 with TRBJ2-1; 8 nucleotides agree with TRBD2. Germline CDR1 SGHAT, CDR2 FQNNGV. Trimming at V came to 2 bases and at J to 5 bases, leaving 11 bases not matched to a gene. The length of the CDR3 is 17 residues. Full variable domain (outside the CDR3, taken from reference TRBV11-2 and TRBJ2-1): EAGVAQSPRYKIIEKRQSVAFWCNPISGHATLYWYQQILGQGPKLLIQFQNNGVVDDSQLPKDRFSAERLKGVDSTLKIQPAKLEDSAVYLCASSLPGLARINNEQFFGPGTRLTVL.

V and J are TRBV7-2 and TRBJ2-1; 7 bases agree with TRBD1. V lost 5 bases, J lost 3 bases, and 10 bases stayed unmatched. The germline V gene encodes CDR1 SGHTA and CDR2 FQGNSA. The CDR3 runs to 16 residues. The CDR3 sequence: CASSPTRDSIYNEQFF. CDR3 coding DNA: TGTGCCAGCAGCCCCACCCGGGACAGCATCTACAATGAGCAGTTCTTC.